This TCR beta chain emerged from a study of cytomegalovirus exposure and HLA in healthy donors (dated by TCRdb to 2016 to 2017). Turning to the overall study: In an earlier analysis of under 750 of the donors, about 270 Gb of sequence data and 90 million to 130 million unique TCR beta sequences from roughly 190 million T cells were reported. An early release that covered about 600 HLA-typed donors contained approximately 300 gigabases of sequencing data and around 85 million unique TCR sequences. Of the approximately 400 genotyped donors, over 70% fell in the genetic ancestry cluster associated with self-reported Caucasian donors. The study aimed to test whether signatures of past pathogen exposure could be identified by cataloging public T cell receptors. The study profiled the T cell repertoires of 500 to 800 subjects by immunosequencing and related them to cytomegalovirus serostatus. Along with the approximately 650-subject first cohort, a separate validation cohort of 120 different subjects was used. The study combined high-throughput TCR immunosequencing, statistical association of individual TCRs with disease status, and machine learning to predict cytomegalovirus infection status. A later analysis re-examined previously published TCR beta repertoires from 600 to 700 donors and added high-resolution HLA genotyping to investigate patterns of TCR occurrence. The later analysis used no new phenotypic data to find candidate immune exposures, relying instead on TCR beta sequences and their occurrence across donors. An earlier analysis of fewer than 750 of the donors used high-throughput TCR beta sequencing to judge whether each TCR beta V gene segment behaved as functional or pseudogenic. Donor age, sex, ethnicity and CMV serostatus were compiled together with the repertoire data. Genome-wide SNP genotypes for about 65% of the 666 donors were used in a later genetic analysis, which treated that subset as a discovery cohort. Every repertoire in the discovery cohort had been generated on one and the same sequencing platform. HLA typing covered class I and class II loci at four-digit resolution. Typing coverage varied by locus: roughly 620-640 donors for A, B, C, DRB1 and DQB1; more than 500 for DQA1; around 610 for DPA1; about 450 for DPB1. About 5 DR-DQ haplotypes were handled as single units for association and clustering, since linkage in the cohort was strong. Across under 500 genotyped donors of the cohort, an average of about 240,000 unique TCR beta nucleotide sequences per donor were sequenced, and approximately 17% of those sequences were non-productive.

Library preparation used the immunoSEQ multiplex PCR assay. For the multiplex PCR, a mixture combining 60 forward primers for TCR Vbeta segments and 13 reverse primers for TCR Jbeta segments was used. The CDR3 region of rearranged TCR beta genes was amplified from genomic DNA with a multiplex PCR assay. The Illumina HiSeq System was used to sequence the amplified TCR beta libraries as 87-base-pair reads. The authors processed their data as follows. Across the 500 to 850 repertoires, a later analysis counted some 81 million unique TCR beta chains, 9.5 million to 12 million of which were shared by at least two donors. A nearest-neighbor algorithm error-corrected the raw reads and collapsed the reads into unique sequences, merging closely related sequences to remove PCR and sequencing errors. CDR3 sequences were aligned to IMGT reference sequences to assign V, D and J gene segments. For a sequence to be retained, a match of at least six nucleotides was required to both a V gene segment and a J gene segment. A rearrangement was called productive if the CDR3 had no stop codons and remained in frame with V and J, and every other rearrangement was called non-productive. CDR3 was defined by IMGT convention, running from the second conserved V-encoded cysteine to the conserved J-encoded phenylalanine. In an earlier analysis of around 570 of the donors, sequences lacking an unambiguous match to a single V gene segment were excluded. An earlier analysis of a few hundred of the donors called V segments functional above 56.7% productive rearrangements and segregating when the between-donor standard deviation exceeded 5%. A statistical classification framework was developed to diagnose cytomegalovirus status using the catalog of TCR beta chain sequences. In a later analysis, V and J genes were assigned by comparing TCR nucleotide sequences against IMGT/GENE-DB human TR gene sequences. Using the TCRdist pipeline, a later analysis assigned CDR3 sequences along with most-parsimonious VDJ recombination scenarios. In a later analysis, each TCR beta chain was defined by its CDR3 amino acid sequence together with its V-gene family, and reads lacking a unique V-gene family were excluded. In a later analysis, nearly 600 highly shared, low-generation-probability nucleotide sequences were removed to address suspected cross-contamination and a sequencing artifact. For each public chain, a later analysis derived a clonal expansion index from normalized ranks of inferred template counts within each repertoire. Generation probabilities in a later analysis came from a VDJ recombination model fitted to out-of-frame rearrangements, and those results were checked against IGoR. Hypergeometric tests were used in a later analysis to score TCR-TCR, TCR-HLA and TCR-CMV co-occurrence, with a repertoire-size bias correction applied to the TCR pairs. In a later analysis, false discovery rates were estimated by permuting HLA or CMV assignments 20 times. A later analysis grouped co-occurring TCRs with DBSCAN, adding TCRdist sequence similarity when clustering within HLA-allele-positive subsets. Repertoires with fewer than 30,000 or more than 120,000 public chains, plus five repertoires with anomalous nucleotide sharing, were excluded from co-occurrence clustering. TCRdb obtained this table from immuneACCESS and retained in-frame rearrangements with V and J assigned. These tables miss some clones; where compared with another copy, unresolved V genes account for less than half of the shortfall, and the remainder is unexplained. V, J and clone size are taken as reported in that table, and D and trimming were inferred from the DNA itself. This sample has some 93,000 clones in its table, and over 55% of those were observed once. 5.9% of the sample is in the top ten clones.

To note about this clone: The clone's antigen remains unknown. Nothing much larger sits one base from this clone, and base qualities are not available.

The cohort comprised fewer than 750 healthy bone marrow donors. At the time of sampling, all cohort members were nominally healthy, though unrecorded immune exposures were likely present. The donor was CMV seropositive and was included in the group of approximately 310 seropositive cohort members. Each donor provided a peripheral blood sample, and peripheral blood mononuclear cells were used for TCR beta sequencing. The Qiagen DNeasy Blood Extraction Kit was used to extract genomic DNA from the blood cell samples. The research as a whole found: A later analysis associated around 16,000 TCR beta sequences with specific HLA alleles at a false discovery rate of 0.05. The sequencing pipeline was judged likely to have produced a cluster of highly shared sequence variants as a technical artifact. Roughly uniform sequencing depth across donors was assumed in presence/absence analyses, although this assumption may not hold. Assigning TCR associations to individual alleles was difficult when HLA alleles, especially DR and DQ, strongly co-occurred. In vitro tests confirmed that a few of the cytomegalovirus-associated TCR beta chains recognize cytomegalovirus antigens. A later analysis found that most CMV-associated TCR beta chains appeared HLA-restricted, with HLA associations seemingly driven largely by CMV exposure. A further reported finding was that TCR beta sequences accurately predicted the HLA-A and HLA-B alleles for most subjects in the first cohort. According to a later analysis, parvovirus B19, influenza, CMV and Epstein-Barr virus appeared linked to several top co-occurrence clusters. CMV serostatus was the only immune exposure information available for the cohort. In a later analysis, HLA-associated TCR beta chains were found to be more clonally expanded and to have lower generation probabilities than equally common non-associated chains. In the study, approximately 160 TCR beta chains were listed as associated with cytomegalovirus. While some public TCRs were present in many individuals, most TCR sequences turned up only very rarely across donors. Approximately 16 rarely observed V segments, including chromosome 9 orphons, were excluded from the earlier analysis of a few hundred of the donors because counts were too low. According to a later analysis, TCR association rates differed among HLA loci, with DRB1 alleles showing the most associated TCRs and HLA-C alleles showing the fewest. An earlier analysis of approximately 540 of the donors showed that most TCR beta V segments appeared in productive rearrangements either about 90% or about 30% of the time, which broadly matched IMGT annotations. A later genetic analysis associated a missense DCLRE1C variant with V-gene and J-gene trimming of TCR beta chains, and an independent cohort replicated the association. Because HLA typing was missing for some donors at each locus, association tests included only the typed subset. Only TCR beta chains were sequenced in this cohort, and the absence of alpha or paired-chain data limited detectable features. Cytomegalovirus status was reported to be diagnosed by the classifier with high specificity and sensitivity in both the original and validation cohorts. Correlated functional status among segregating V segments might reflect linkage disequilibrium, but an unknown experimental factor could not be ruled out. According to the authors, the approach could potentially be generalized to other disease states and immunological phenotypes. Compared with the approximately 670-donor mean, donors in an Asian-associated ancestry cluster had fewer N-insertions in productive TCRs, according to a later genetic analysis.

The source material was PBMCs. The receptor's source is a boy between 10 and 17 years old in good health and CMV-seropositive.

CDR3 region: CASSVNRGRTTEAFF. At the DNA level, the sequence is TGTGCCAGCAGCGTAAACAGGGGGCGAACCACTGAAGCTTTCTTT. The rearranged chain carries TRBV7-6 and TRBJ1-1; 9 central bases correspond to TRBD1. Germline trimming amounts to 5 bases on V and 4 bases on J, with 8 as the count of junction bases outside the gene matches. There are 15 amino acids in the CDR3, from cysteine to phenylalanine inclusive. The kept DNA is CDR3 alone, 45 bases in frame from the first base. CDR1 and CDR2 are drawn from the germline V gene: SGHVS, FNYEAQ.